The 10 T cell receptor beta chains below come from one sample, sequenced in a study of blood T cell repertoires in COVID-19. TCRdb keeps only in-frame clones here, not all; method: immunoSEQ multiplex PCR. The sample has around 300,000 clones; 80% to 90% are singletons. Material: PBMCs or T cells enriched from blood (not recorded which). Receptors were obtained from a woman between 18 and 30 years old who had recovered from COVID-19.

The V gene is TRBV9, the J gene TRBJ2-2, with D maybe TRBD2 (7 bases). In germline, CDR1 is SGDLS, CDR2 YYNGEE. Between the trimmed V and J ends, which lost 2 bases and 0 bases, there was a span of 20 bases. The CDR3 runs 19 residues. CDR3 sequence reads: CASSVGPLGGAANTGELFF. In DNA form, the CDR3 reads TGTGCCAGCAGCGTGGGCCCATTGGGGGGGGCCGCGAACACCGGGGAGCTGTTTTTT.

This rearrangement joins TRBV6-5 to TRBJ2-3; D possibly corresponds to TRBD2 (6 bases). CDR1 and CDR2 from the germline V gene are MNHEY and SVGAGI. The CDR3 consists of 15 residues. The germline V and J ends were trimmed by 2 bases and 4 bases, with 13 bases remaining between them. For the CDR3, the DNA is TGTGCCAGCAGTTACGGGCGGGGTGAGGCAGATACGCAGTATTTT. This codes for CASSYGRGEADTQYF.

The chain joins TRBV7-3 to TRBJ2-5; D remains unclear. Per the germline V gene, CDR1 is SGHTA and CDR2 is FQGTGA. The CDR3 covers 14 residues. The V end was cut by 2 bases, the J end by 0 bases, with 7 bases between. The CDR3 nucleotides are TGTGCCAGCAGCTTAGGTGGCTACCAAGAGACCCAGTACTTC. Amino acids: CASSLGGYQETQYF.

The CDR3 DNA follows: TGCGCCAGCAGCGCGGGACAGGATAGTTCACCCCTCCACTTT. As protein: CASSAGQDSSPLHF. The chain uses TRBV5-1 and TRBJ1-6; 8 bases are a match to TRBD1. V trimming: 4 bases; J trimming: 9 bases; junction bases outside the gene matches: 6. The CDR3 totals 14 residues. CDR1 is SGHRS and CDR2 is YFSETQ in the germline V gene.

This chain uses TRBV6-5 with TRBJ1-1, with 10 bases aligning to TRBD1. CDR1 MNHEY and CDR2 SVGAGI come from the germline V gene. This CDR3 comprises 15 residues. V gave up 5 bases and J gave up 4 bases; unmatched junction bases: 7. The CDR3 sequence is CASSIPGQGITEAFF. CDR3 nucleotide sequence: TGTGCCAGCAGTATACCGGGACAGGGGATCACTGAAGCTTTCTTT.

V is TRBV2 and J is TRBJ1-1, with TRBD1 matching over 7 bases. Losses at the gene ends were 6 bases for V and 3 bases for J; bases not matched to a gene: 4. The germline gives CDR1 SNHLY, CDR2 FYNNEI. The CDR3 runs to 13 residues. CDR3 protein: CASRTGSYTEAFF. Written as DNA, the CDR3 is TGTGCCAGCAGGACAGGGAGTTACACTGAAGCTTTCTTT.

V usage is TRBV19 and J usage is TRBJ1-5; no firm D call. This CDR3 comprises 12 residues. Trimming stripped 7 bases from V and 7 bases from J, with 11 bases between. Germline CDR1 reads LNHDA; CDR2 reads SQIVND (reference sequence). The CDR3 nucleotides read TGTGCCAGTAAAAACGGAGGACAGCCCCAGCATTTT. Translated, it gives CASKNGGQPQHF.

This clone has just one count. CDR3 nucleotides: TGCGCCAGCAGCTTAGCGGGACAAACGAACACTGAAGCTTTCTTT. Its translation is CASSLAGQTNTEAFF. This rearrangement joins TRBV5-1 to TRBJ1-1, with D possibly being TRBD1 (6 bases). Germline loops: CDR1 SGHRS, CDR2 YFSETQ. The CDR3 runs 15 residues. Trimming shortened V by 2 bases and J by 1 base, and 12 bases separated the two germline ends. The full variable domain, rest sourced from reference TRBV5-1 and TRBJ1-1, is KAGVTQTPRYLIKTRGQQVTLSCSPISGHRSVSWYQQTPGQGLQFLFEYFSETQRNKGNFPGRFSGRQFSNSRSEMNVSTLELGDSALYLCASSLAGQTNTEAFFGQGTRLTVV.

This chain links TRBV4-1 with TRBJ1-6; D not certain. CDR1 is MGHRA and CDR2 is YSYEKL in the germline V gene. The CDR3 totals 17 residues. The ends were cut back, 1 base at V and 3 bases at J, with 13 bases in the middle. The CDR3 protein is CASSQVLESGYNSPLHF. CDR3 sequence (DNA): TGCGCCAGCAGCCAAGTTTTGGAGTCGGGCTATAATTCACCCCTCCACTTT.

This rearrangement joins TRBV5-6 to TRBJ2-6; maybe TRBD1 (5 bases). Germline V gene lookup returns CDR1 SGHDT and CDR2 YYEEEE. V lost 1 base and J lost 0, with 11 bases in between. The CDR3 is 17 amino acids. The DNA of the CDR3 is TGTGCCAGCAGCTTGCCAGGGTGGGCCTCTGGGGCCAACGTCCTGACTTTC. Its protein is CASSLPGWASGANVLTF.